The 22 T cell receptor beta chains reported below all come from one sample, sequenced in a study of T cells in localized non-small cell lung cancer. This table comes from immunoSEQ multiplex PCR, and its TCRdb copy is limited to in-frame clones, with some not included. This sample has some 21,000 clones; around nine tenths occur once, and the top ten carry less than 5%. The source material was peripheral blood, sampled before any cancer treatment. The receptors shown here come from a male donor older than 55 with stage I squamous cell lung carcinoma.

This chain joins TRBV29-1 and TRBJ2-3; D call uncertain. The CDR3 consists of 14 residues. The V and J ends lost 4 bases and 0 bases respectively, with 11 bases between them. Germline CDR1 reads SQVTM; CDR2 reads ANQGSEA. This chain's CDR3 is CSVAPALSTDTQYF. The CDR3, as DNA: TGCAGCGTTGCCCCCGCACTCAGCACAGATACGCAGTATTTT.

V gene TRBV5-1 combines with J gene TRBJ2-3; perhaps TRBD2 as D (6 bases). In germline, CDR1 is SGHRS, CDR2 YFSETQ. The germline V and J ends were trimmed by 4 bases and 1 base, with 19 bases remaining between them. This CDR3 contains 17 residues. The CDR3 DNA reads as TGCGCCAGCAGCACTAGGGACTTGACACTAGGCACAGATACGCAGTATTTT. This translates into CASSTRDLTLGTDTQYF.

The chain employs TRBV9 and TRBJ2-6; D is uncertain. The V and J ends lost 6 bases and 0 bases respectively, with 4 bases between them. CDR3 length equals 13 residues. Germline V gene lookup returns CDR1 SGDLS and CDR2 YYNGEE. The CDR3 nucleotides read TGTGCCAGCATGGCCTCTGGGGCCAACGTCCTGACTTTC. Amino acids: CASMASGANVLTF.

The chain uses TRBV19 and TRBJ1-5, with D possibly matching TRBD1 (5 bases). The CDR3 is 14 amino acids. The germline gives CDR1 LNHDA, CDR2 SQIVND (reference sequence). V lost 9 bases, J lost 6 bases, and 18 bases lay in between. The CDR3 region has the DNA TGTGCCAGCACCCTGGGACCGTGGAGTCAGCCCCAGCATTTT. Translating it yields CASTLGPWSQPQHF.

The J gene is TRBJ2-3, the V gene TRBV9; TRBD2 matches 7 bases. Germline values: CDR1 SGDLS, CDR2 YYNGEE. The ends lost 3 bases at V and 5 bases at J; junction bases unmatched: 18. This CDR3 is 18 amino acids long. The CDR3 here is CASSASGASGHRGDTQYF. CDR3 nucleotides: TGTGCCAGCAGCGCCTCCGGCGCTAGCGGCCATAGAGGAGATACGCAGTATTTT.

CDR3 loop: CASRTRTSGSHEQYF. Written as DNA, the CDR3 is TGTGCCAGCAGGACCCGGACTAGCGGGAGCCACGAGCAGTACTTC. The chain recombines TRBV2 with TRBJ2-7; the match to TRBD2 covers 13 bases. CDR1 is SNHLY, CDR2 FYNNEI, per germline. Germline trimming cut 6 bases from V and 5 bases from J; bases unmatched to any gene: 7. The CDR3 has 15 residues.

The CDR3, as DNA: TGTGCCAGCAGCCTCGACAGGGACACTGAAGCTTTCTTT. Protein sequence: CASSLDRDTEAFF. The V gene is TRBV14, the J gene TRBJ1-1, with 7 bases aligning to TRBD1. Germline CDR1 SGHDN, CDR2 FVKESK. With V trimmed by 4 bases and J by 3 bases, 2 bases remained unmatched. The CDR3 runs 13 residues. Full variable domain (missing parts from reference TRBV14 and TRBJ1-1): EAGVTQFPSHSVIEKGQTVTLRCDPISGHDNLYWYRRVMGKEIKFLLHFVKESKQDESGMPNNRFLAERTGGTYSTLKVQPAELEDSGVYFCASSLDRDTEAFFGQGTRLTVV.

This clone was detected only once. The rearrangement links TRBV27 to TRBJ2-1; weak D call: TRBD2 (5 bases). CDR3 length: 15 amino acids. V lost 3 bases, J lost 6 bases, and 15 bases lay in between. Germline V CDR1 and CDR2: MNHEY, SMNVEV (reference sequence). The CDR3 is CASSFRRPSGNEQFF. CDR3 sequence (DNA): TGTGCCAGCAGTTTCCGGAGGCCGTCGGGCAATGAGCAGTTCTTC.

J is TRBJ2-7 and V is TRBV18; 7 bases are a match to TRBD1. Per the germline V gene, CDR1 is KGHSH and CDR2 is LQKENI. J gave up 2 bases and V 3 bases, and 13 bases lay outside the gene matches. The length of the CDR3 is 17 residues. CDR3 residues: CASSPLAGTATTYEQYF. CDR3 bases: TGTGCCAGCTCACCCCTCGCCGGGACAGCTACTACCTACGAGCAGTACTTC. The whole variable domain, remainder taken from reference TRBV18 and TRBJ2-7, is NAGVMQNPRHLVRRRGQEARLRCSPMKGHSHVYWYRQLPEEGLKFMVYLQKENIIDESGMPKERFSAEFPKEGPSILRIQQVVRGDSAAYFCASSPLAGTATTYEQYFGPGTRLTVT.

The gene calls are TRBV7-2 and TRBJ2-7; the D gene is possibly TRBD1 (6 bases). The germline V gene encodes CDR1 SGHTA and CDR2 FQGNSA. Trimming pared 2 bases from V and 0 bases from J, leaving 11 bases between. CDR3 length: 15 amino acids. The CDR3 region has the DNA TGTGCCAGCAGCTTATCGCCGACAGGCTCCTACGAGCAGTACTTC. It is translated as CASSLSPTGSYEQYF.

J is TRBJ1-1 and V is TRBV7-3, with D unresolved. Germline values: CDR1 SGHTA, CDR2 FQGTGA. V lost 5 bases and J 6 bases, leaving 16 bases between the germline ends. CDR3 length: 14 amino acids. In nucleotides, the CDR3 is TGTGCCAGCAGCCCCCACCAAGGGTCCTCTGAAGCTTTCTTT. It codes for CASSPHQGSSEAFF.

The chain employs TRBV30 and TRBJ1-1; TRBD1 agrees at 8 bases. Germline CDR1 reads GTSNPN; CDR2 reads SVGIG (reference sequence). The J segment lost 4 bases and the V segment lost 0 bases, leaving 7 bases of the junction unmatched. CDR3 length equals 15 residues. The CDR3 DNA reads as TGTGCCTGGAGTGTACTGGAGACAGGGGCCACTGAAGCTTTCTTT. This codes for CAWSVLETGATEAFF.

This chain links TRBV7-2 with TRBJ1-2; D unclear. Germline CDR1 and CDR2: SGHTA and FQGNSA. V was cut by 3 bases and J by 3 bases, with 5 bases left in between. CDR3 size: 12 residues. CDR3 region: CASSFGDYGYTF. CDR3 coding DNA: TGTGCCAGCAGCTTTGGGGACTATGGCTACACCTTC.

The V and J genes are TRBV7-8 and TRBJ2-5, with D perhaps matching TRBD1 (5 bases). Germline assignment: CDR1 SGHVS and CDR2 FQNEAQ. The CDR3 has 15 amino acids. Trimming took 5 bases from V and 4 from J, leaving 17 bases between them. The CDR3 DNA follows: TGTGCCAGCAGCGAGGTGAGGCAGGGCGGAGAGACCCAGTACTTC. As protein: CASSEVRQGGETQYF.

The genes are TRBV25-1 and TRBJ2-5, with D perhaps given as TRBD1 or TRBD2 (5 bases each). The CDR3 consists of 16 residues. Germline V CDR1 and CDR2: MGHDK, SYGVNS. Trimming removed 4 bases at V and 5 bases at J, with 20 bases between. The CDR3 coding sequence is TGTGCCAGCAGTGGCATGACGGGACGAAGGTGGGAGACCCAGTACTTC. Translated, it gives CASSGMTGRRWETQYF.

V and J are TRBV11-2 and TRBJ2-5; TRBD2 matches 9 bases. Germline V gene data show CDR1 as SGHAT and CDR2 as FQNNGV. With 0 bases clipped from V and 7 bases from J, the junction kept 9 bases outside the gene matches. This CDR3 region has 16 residues. CDR3 bases: TGTGCCAGCAGCTTAGAAAGTGCGGGAGGGCCGGTGACCCAGTACTTC. It encodes CASSLESAGGPVTQYF.

This chain connects TRBV6-6 to TRBJ2-1, with D perhaps matching TRBD1 or TRBD2 (5 bases each). Germline CDR1 MNHNY, CDR2 SVGAGI (reference sequence). The CDR3 contains 11 residues. V was pared by 4 bases and J by 13 bases, with 11 bases between. The CDR3 loop reads CASSWGLGQFF. In DNA form, the CDR3 reads TGTGCCAGCAGTTGGGGGTTGGGACAGTTCTTC.

V usage is TRBV4-3 and J usage is TRBJ1-3, with a possible D match to TRBD1 (5 bases). Trimming left V 0 bases short and J 4 bases short, with 13 bases between. The germline gives CDR1 LGHNA, CDR2 YSLEER. CDR3 length: 16 amino acids. For the CDR3, the DNA is TGCGCCAGCAGCCAAGAAAGCAGGGTGGAGGGAAACACCATATATTTT. The encoded protein is CASSQESRVEGNTIYF.

V usage is TRBV1 and J usage is TRBJ1-2. TRBV1 is assigned pseudogene status. This CDR3 region has 16 residues. CDR3 sequence (DNA): TGCACCAGCAGGGCCTTCGGTTTGCGAAAGACCTATGGCTACACCTTC. This gives the protein CTSRAFGLRKTYGYTF.

The V and J genes are TRBV7-9 and TRBJ1-2; D is unresolved. Trimming removed 5 bases at V and 4 bases at J, with 17 bases between. The CDR3 loop spans 15 amino acids. Per the germline V gene, CDR1 is SEHNR and CDR2 is FQNEAQ (reference sequence). For the CDR3, the DNA is TGTGCCAGCAGCGTCTTGGACGGATACTCCTATGGCTACACCTTC. Encoded protein: CASSVLDGYSYGYTF. Together with reference TRBV7-9 and TRBJ1-2, the CDR3 gives the full variable domain: DTGVSQNPRHKITKRGQNVTFRCDPISEHNRLYWYRQTLGQGPEFLTYFQNEAQLEKSRLLSDRFSAERPKGSFSTLEIQRTEQGDSAMYLCASSVLDGYSYGYTFGSGTRLTVV.

The chain employs TRBV2 and TRBJ2-1, with TRBD2 matching over 10 bases. V was clipped by 8 bases and J by 10 bases; unmatched bases: 8. The CDR3 covers 13 residues. CDR1 is SNHLY, CDR2 FYNNEI, per germline. CDR3 DNA sequence: TGTGCCAGCTCTGGGCTAGCGGGAGAAGAGCAGTTCTTC. Translating gives CASSGLAGEEQFF.

The chain uses TRBV19 and TRBJ1-2; D is perhaps TRBD1 (5 bases). Trimming left V 5 bases short and J 4 bases short, with 17 bases between. This CDR3 has 15 residues. Looked up from germline, CDR1 is LNHDA and CDR2 is SQIVND (reference sequence). CDR3 in DNA: TGTGCCAGTAGTCCTACCTCACAGGAACCCTATGGCTACACCTTC. Its protein product is CASSPTSQEPYGYTF. The whole variable domain, filled in from reference TRBV19 and TRBJ1-2, reads DGGITQSPKYLFRKEGQNVTLSCEQNLNHDAMYWYRQDPGQGLRLIYYSQIVNDFQKGDIAEGYSVSREKKESFPLTVTSAQKNPTAFYLCASSPTSQEPYGYTFGSGTRLTVV.